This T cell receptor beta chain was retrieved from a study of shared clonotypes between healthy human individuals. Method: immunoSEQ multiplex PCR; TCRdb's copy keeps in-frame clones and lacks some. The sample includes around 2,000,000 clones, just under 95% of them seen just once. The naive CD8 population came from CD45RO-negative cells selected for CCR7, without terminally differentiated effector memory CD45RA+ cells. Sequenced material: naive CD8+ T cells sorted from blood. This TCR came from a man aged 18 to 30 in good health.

CDR3 in amino acids: CASSVRANYGYTF. As DNA, the CDR3 is TGTGCCAGCAGCGTAAGAGCTAACTATGGCTACACCTTC. This chain connects TRBV13 to TRBJ1-2, with D hard to call. Germline values: CDR1 PRHDT, CDR2 FYEKMQ (reference sequence). Trimming cost V 5 bases and J 0 bases, with 7 bases left between them. The CDR3 is 13 amino acids.